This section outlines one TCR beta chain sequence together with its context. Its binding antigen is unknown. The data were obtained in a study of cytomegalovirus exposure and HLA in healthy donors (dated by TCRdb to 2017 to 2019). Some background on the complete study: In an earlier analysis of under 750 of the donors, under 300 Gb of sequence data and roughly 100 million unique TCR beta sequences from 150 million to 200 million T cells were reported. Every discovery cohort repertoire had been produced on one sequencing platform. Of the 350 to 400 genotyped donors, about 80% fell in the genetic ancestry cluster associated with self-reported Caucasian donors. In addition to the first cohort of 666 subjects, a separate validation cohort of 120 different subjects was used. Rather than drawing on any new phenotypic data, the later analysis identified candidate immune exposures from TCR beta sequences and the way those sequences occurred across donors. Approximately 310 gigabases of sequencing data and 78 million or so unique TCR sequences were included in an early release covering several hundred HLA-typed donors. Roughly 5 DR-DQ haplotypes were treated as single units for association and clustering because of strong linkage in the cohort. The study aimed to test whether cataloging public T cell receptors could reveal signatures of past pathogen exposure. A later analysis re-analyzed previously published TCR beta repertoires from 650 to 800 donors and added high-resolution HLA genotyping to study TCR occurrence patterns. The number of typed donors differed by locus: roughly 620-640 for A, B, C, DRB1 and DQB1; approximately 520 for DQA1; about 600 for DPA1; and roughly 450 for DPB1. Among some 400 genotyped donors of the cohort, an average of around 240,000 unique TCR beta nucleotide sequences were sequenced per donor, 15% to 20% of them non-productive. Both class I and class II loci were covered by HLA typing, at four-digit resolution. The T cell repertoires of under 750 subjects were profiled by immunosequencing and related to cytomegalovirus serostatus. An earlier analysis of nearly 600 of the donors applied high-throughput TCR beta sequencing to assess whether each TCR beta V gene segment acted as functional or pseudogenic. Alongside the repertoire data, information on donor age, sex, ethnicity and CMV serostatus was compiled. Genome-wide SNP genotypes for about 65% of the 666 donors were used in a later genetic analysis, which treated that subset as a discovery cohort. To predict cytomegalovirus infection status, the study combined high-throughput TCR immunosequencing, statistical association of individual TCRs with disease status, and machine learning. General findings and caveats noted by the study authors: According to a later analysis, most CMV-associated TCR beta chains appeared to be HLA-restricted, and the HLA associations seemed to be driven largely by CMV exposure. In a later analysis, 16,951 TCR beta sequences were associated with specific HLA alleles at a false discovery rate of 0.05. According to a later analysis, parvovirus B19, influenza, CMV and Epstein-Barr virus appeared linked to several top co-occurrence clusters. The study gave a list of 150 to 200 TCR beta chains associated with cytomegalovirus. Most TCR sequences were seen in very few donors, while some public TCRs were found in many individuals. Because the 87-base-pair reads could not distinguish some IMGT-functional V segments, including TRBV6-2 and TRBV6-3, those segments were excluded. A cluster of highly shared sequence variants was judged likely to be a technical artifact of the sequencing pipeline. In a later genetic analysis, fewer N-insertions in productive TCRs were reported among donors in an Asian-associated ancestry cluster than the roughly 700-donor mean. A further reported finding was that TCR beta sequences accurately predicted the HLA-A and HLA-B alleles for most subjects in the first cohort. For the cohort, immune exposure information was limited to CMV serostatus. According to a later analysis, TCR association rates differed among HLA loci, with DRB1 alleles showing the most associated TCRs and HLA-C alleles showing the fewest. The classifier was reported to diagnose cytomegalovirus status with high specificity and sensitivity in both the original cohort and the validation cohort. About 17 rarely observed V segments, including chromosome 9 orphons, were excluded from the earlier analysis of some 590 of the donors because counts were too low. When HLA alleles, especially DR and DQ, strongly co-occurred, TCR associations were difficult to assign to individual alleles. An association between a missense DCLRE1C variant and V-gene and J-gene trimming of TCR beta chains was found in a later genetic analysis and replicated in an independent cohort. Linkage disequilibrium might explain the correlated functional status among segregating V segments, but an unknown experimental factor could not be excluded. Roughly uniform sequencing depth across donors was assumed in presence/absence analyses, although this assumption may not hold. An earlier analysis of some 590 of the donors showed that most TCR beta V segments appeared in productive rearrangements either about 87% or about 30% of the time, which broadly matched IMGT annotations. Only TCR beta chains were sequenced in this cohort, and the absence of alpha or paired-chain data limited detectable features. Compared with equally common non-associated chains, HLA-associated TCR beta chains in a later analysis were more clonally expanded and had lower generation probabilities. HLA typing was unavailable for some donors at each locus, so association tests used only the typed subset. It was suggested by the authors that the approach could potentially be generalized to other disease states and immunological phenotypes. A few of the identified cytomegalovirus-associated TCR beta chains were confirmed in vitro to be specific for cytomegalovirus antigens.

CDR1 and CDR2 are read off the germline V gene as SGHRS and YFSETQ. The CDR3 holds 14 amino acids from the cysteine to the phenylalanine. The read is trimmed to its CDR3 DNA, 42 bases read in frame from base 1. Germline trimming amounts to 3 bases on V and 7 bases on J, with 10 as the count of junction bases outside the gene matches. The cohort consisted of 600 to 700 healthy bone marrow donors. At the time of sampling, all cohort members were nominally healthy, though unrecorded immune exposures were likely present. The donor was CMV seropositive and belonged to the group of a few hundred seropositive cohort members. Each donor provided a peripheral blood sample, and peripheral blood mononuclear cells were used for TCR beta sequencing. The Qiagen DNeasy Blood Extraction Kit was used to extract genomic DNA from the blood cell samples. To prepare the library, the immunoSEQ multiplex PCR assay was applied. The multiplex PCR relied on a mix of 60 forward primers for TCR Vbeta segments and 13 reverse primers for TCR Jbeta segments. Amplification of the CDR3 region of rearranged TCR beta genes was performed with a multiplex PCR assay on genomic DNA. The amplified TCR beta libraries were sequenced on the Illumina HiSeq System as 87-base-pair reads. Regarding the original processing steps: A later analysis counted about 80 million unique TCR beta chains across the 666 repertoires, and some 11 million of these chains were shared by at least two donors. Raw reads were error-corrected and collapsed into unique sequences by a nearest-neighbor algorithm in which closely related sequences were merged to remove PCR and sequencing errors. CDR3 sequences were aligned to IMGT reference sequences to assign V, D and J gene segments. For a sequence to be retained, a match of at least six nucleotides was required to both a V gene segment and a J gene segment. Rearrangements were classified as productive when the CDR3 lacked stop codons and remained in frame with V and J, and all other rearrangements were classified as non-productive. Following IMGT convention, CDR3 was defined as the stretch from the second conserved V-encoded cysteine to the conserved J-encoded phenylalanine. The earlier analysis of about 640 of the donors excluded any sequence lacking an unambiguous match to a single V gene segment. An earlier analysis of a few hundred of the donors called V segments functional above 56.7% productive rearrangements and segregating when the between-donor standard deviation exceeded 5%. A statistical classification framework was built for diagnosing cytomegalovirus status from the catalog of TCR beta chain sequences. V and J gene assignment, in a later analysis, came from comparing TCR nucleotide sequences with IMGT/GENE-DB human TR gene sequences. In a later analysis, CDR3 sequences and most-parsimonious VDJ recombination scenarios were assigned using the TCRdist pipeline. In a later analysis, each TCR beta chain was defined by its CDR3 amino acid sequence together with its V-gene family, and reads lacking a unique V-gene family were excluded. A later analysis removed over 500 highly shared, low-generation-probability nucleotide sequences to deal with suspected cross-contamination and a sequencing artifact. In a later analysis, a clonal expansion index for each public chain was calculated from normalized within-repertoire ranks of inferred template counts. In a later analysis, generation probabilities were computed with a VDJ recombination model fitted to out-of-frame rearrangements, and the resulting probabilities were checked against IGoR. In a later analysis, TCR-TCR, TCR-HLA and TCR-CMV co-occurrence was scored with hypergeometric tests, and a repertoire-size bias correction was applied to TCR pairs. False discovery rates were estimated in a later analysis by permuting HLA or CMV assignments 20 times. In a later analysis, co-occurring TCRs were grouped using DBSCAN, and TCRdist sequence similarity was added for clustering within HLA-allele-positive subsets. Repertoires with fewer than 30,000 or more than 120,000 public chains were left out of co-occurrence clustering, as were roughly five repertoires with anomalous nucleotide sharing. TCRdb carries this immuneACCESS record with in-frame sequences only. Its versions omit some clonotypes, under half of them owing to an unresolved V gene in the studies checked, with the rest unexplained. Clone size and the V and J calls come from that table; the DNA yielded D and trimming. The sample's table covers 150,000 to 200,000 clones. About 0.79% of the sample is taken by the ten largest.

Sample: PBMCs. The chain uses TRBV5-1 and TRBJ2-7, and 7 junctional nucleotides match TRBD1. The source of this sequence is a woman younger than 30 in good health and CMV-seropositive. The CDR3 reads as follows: CASSWGQPLVEQYF. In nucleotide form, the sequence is TGCGCCAGCAGCTGGGGACAGCCTCTGGTGGAGCAGTACTTC.